Listed below are T cell receptor beta chains from one sample, sequenced in a study of blood T cell repertoires in COVID-19. Data came from immunoSEQ multiplex PCR; TCRdb stores just in-frame clones and leaves some out. Of 250,000 or so clones listed, approximately 82% are singletons. What was sequenced was peripheral blood. The receptors stem from a woman aged 18-29 years with acute or convalescent COVID-19. Both conserved end residues are part of each CDR3. A D gene is named only where the DNA matches it firmly. Clone size is given for some rows only: seen once, a few or many times, or a class if the clone is expanded.

size	V	D	J	CDR3	DNA
NA	TRBV7-9	NA	TRBJ1-2	CASSLDAGPGYTF	TGTGCCAGCAGCTTAGACGCAGGGCCTGGCTACACCTTC
NA	TRBV7-2	TRBD1	TRBJ2-2	CASSLEGRGRSGELFF	TGTGCCAGCAGCTTAGAGGGCAGGGGGCGTTCCGGGGAGCTGTTTTTT
once	TRBV6-5	TRBD2	TRBJ2-3	CASSTLAGDTDTQYF	TGTGCCAGCAGCACCCTAGCGGGTGACACAGATACGCAGTATTTT
NA	TRBV27	NA	TRBJ1-1	CASSYKGEMGTEAFF	TGTGCCAGCAGTTATAAAGGGGAAATGGGCACTGAAGCTTTCTTT
NA	TRBV11-2	NA	TRBJ2-6	CASSPRQSSYSGANVLTF	TGTGCCAGCAGCCCACGACAGTCTTCGTACTCTGGGGCCAACGTCCTGACTTTC
NA	TRBV9	NA	TRBJ1-1	CASSVVGGAEAFF	TGTGCCAGCAGCGTAGTCGGCGGAGCTGAAGCTTTCTTT
NA	TRBV9	TRBD1	TRBJ1-1	CASSVGDRAKDTEAFF	TGTGCCAGCAGCGTAGGGGACAGGGCTAAGGACACTGAAGCTTTCTTT
NA	TRBV5-1	TRBD2	TRBJ2-1	CASSLEGLAFFVPNEQFF	TGCGCCAGCAGCTTGGAGGGACTAGCTTTTTTTGTTCCCAATGAGCAGTTCTTC
NA	TRBV12-3/TRBV12-4	NA	TRBJ2-2	CASSLGATELFF	TGTGCCAGCAGTTTAGGGGCCACTGAGCTGTTTTTT
NA	TRBV27	TRBD1	TRBJ2-7	CASSLGTEAYEQYF	TGTGCCAGCAGTTTGGGGACAGAAGCCTACGAGCAGTACTTC
few	TRBV11-2	NA	TRBJ2-2	CAGRENTGELFF	TGTGCCGGCCGGGAGAACACCGGGGAGCTGTTTTTT
NA	TRBV10-3	NA	TRBJ2-1	CAISDLASSYNEQFF	TGTGCCATCAGTGACCTAGCCAGCTCCTACAATGAGCAGTTCTTC
NA	TRBV4-2	NA	TRBJ1-1	CASSQDTEVTEAFF	TGTGCCAGCAGCCAAGATACGGAGGTCACTGAAGCTTTCTTT
NA	TRBV3-1/TRBV3-2	TRBD2	TRBJ2-1	CASTPGGLAGLNEQFF	TGTGCCAGCACCCCCGGGGGACTAGCGGGATTGAATGAGCAGTTCTTC
NA	TRBV7-8	TRBD1	TRBJ2-1	CASSLGQGVYNEQFF	TGTGCCAGCAGCTTAGGACAGGGAGTCTACAATGAGCAGTTCTTC
NA	TRBV19	NA	TRBJ1-3	CASSIRGSGNTIYF	TGTGCCAGTAGTATACGGGGCTCTGGAAACACCATATATTTT
NA	TRBV29-1	TRBD1	TRBJ1-2	CSVPNGQGDVYTF	TGCAGCGTCCCGAATGGGCAGGGGGATGTCTACACCTTC
NA	TRBV2	TRBD2	TRBJ2-3	CASSLTRGGLRTDTQYF	TGTGCCAGCAGCCTAACCCGGGGGGGACTTCGCACAGATACGCAGTATTTT
NA	TRBV5-5	TRBD1	TRBJ1-3	CASSDTGGFGNTIYF	TGTGCCAGCAGCGATACAGGGGGCTTTGGAAACACCATATATTTT
NA	TRBV28	NA	TRBJ1-1	CASSLGRQGFTEAFF	TGTGCCAGCAGTTTAGGTCGTCAGGGGTTCACTGAAGCTTTCTTT
few	TRBV6-5	TRBD2	TRBJ2-5	CASRGLAGGETQYF	TGTGCCAGCAGGGGACTAGCGGGAGGAGAGACCCAGTACTTC
NA	TRBV27	TRBD2	TRBJ2-1	CASSLGRTSGNEQFF	TGTGCCAGCAGTTTGGGGAGGACTAGCGGCAATGAGCAGTTCTTC
few	TRBV6-2/TRBV6-3	NA	TRBJ1-1	CASSPGYTEAFF	TGTGCCAGCAGCCCGGGCTACACTGAAGCTTTCTTT
NA	TRBV12-3/TRBV12-4	NA	TRBJ1-2	CASDRLGYGYTF	TGTGCCAGTGACAGGCTGGGCTATGGCTACACCTTC
NA	TRBV4-3	TRBD2	TRBJ2-7	CASSQDLLAGAGREQYF	TGCGCCAGCAGCCAAGATCTCCTAGCGGGAGCGGGCCGGGAGCAGTACTTC
few	TRBV5-1	NA	TRBJ1-5	CASRPDSLNQPQHF	TGCGCCAGCAGACCGGACAGTTTAAATCAGCCCCAGCATTTT
NA	TRBV14	NA	TRBJ2-5	CASRSEETQYF	TGTGCCAGCAGATCCGAAGAGACCCAGTACTTC
NA	TRBV27	NA	TRBJ2-1	CASSSSISYNEQFF	TGTGCCAGCAGTTCGTCTATCTCCTACAATGAGCAGTTCTTC
NA	TRBV29-1	NA	TRBJ1-2	CSAEEGGGHNYGYTF	TGCAGCGCCGAAGAAGGGGGGGGGCATAACTATGGCTACACCTTC
NA	TRBV14	TRBD2	TRBJ2-7	CASSHLAGGYEQYF	TGTGCCAGCAGCCACCTAGCGGGGGGCTACGAGCAGTACTTC
NA	TRBV7-6	NA	TRBJ2-7	CASSPADLTYEQYF	TGTGCCAGCAGCCCGGCGGACTTAACCTACGAGCAGTACTTC
NA	TRBV6-1	NA	TRBJ1-2	CASSEAQGPAYGYTF	TGTGCCAGCAGTGAAGCGCAGGGTCCGGCCTATGGCTACACCTTC
NA	TRBV6-5	TRBD2	TRBJ2-1	CASSYSALARNNEQFF	TGTGCCAGCAGTTACTCGGCACTAGCGAGAAACAATGAGCAGTTCTTC
NA	TRBV7-9	NA	TRBJ2-7	CASSLVNSRGEQYF	TGTGCCAGCAGCTTAGTCAATAGTCGCGGCGAGCAGTACTTC
NA	TRBV18	NA	TRBJ1-2	CASSPTAGANYGYTF	TGTGCCAGCTCACCAACGGCGGGAGCTAACTATGGCTACACCTTC
NA	TRBV4-3	TRBD1	TRBJ2-7	CASSHFTGATYEQYF	TGCGCCAGCAGCCATTTTACAGGGGCGACCTACGAGCAGTACTTC
NA	TRBV2	TRBD1	TRBJ1-2	CASSGETGSRGYTF	TGTGCCAGCAGTGGCGAGACAGGGTCGAGAGGCTACACCTTC
few	TRBV25-1	TRBD2	TRBJ2-1	CASSEDLAGDSNEQFF	TGTGCCAGCAGTGAAGATCTTGCGGGAGATAGTAATGAGCAGTTCTTC
NA	TRBV28	TRBD2	TRBJ2-1	CASSPTSGGSNEQFF	TGTGCCAGCAGTCCGACTAGCGGAGGATCCAATGAGCAGTTCTTC
NA	TRBV2	NA	TRBJ1-1	CASRGREGTEAFF	TGTGCCAGCAGGGGTAGGGAGGGGACTGAAGCTTTCTTT
NA	TRBV4-3	NA	TRBJ2-1	CASSQEEGDTSWPYNEQFF	TGCGCCAGCAGCCAAGAAGAAGGGGATACGAGCTGGCCCTACAATGAGCAGTTCTTC
NA	TRBV10-1	TRBD1	TRBJ2-4	CASSLTGAKNIQYF	TGCGCCAGCAGCCTGACAGGGGCCAAAAACATTCAGTACTTC
NA	TRBV6-2/TRBV6-3	TRBD2	TRBJ2-1	CASSSGTSGVNEQFF	TGTGCCAGCAGTTCCGGGACTAGCGGGGTAAATGAGCAGTTCTTC
NA	TRBV27	NA	TRBJ2-7	CASSLFGSYEQYF	TGTGCCAGCAGTTTGTTCGGTTCCTACGAGCAGTACTTC
NA	TRBV19	NA	TRBJ2-2	CASSRQPNTGELFF	TGTGCCAGTAGTCGACAGCCGAACACCGGGGAGCTGTTTTTT
NA	TRBV6-2/TRBV6-3	TRBD2	TRBJ2-3	CASSQGLRGQYF	TGTGCCAGCAGCCAGGGACTAAGAGGGCAGTATTTT
NA	TRBV11-1	TRBD1	TRBJ1-1	CASSFGRGLLDTEAFF	TGTGCCAGCAGCTTCGGCAGGGGGCTCCTGGACACTGAAGCTTTCTTT
NA	TRBV6-5	NA	TRBJ2-7	CASSHSYEQYF	TGTGCCAGCAGTCACTCCTACGAGCAGTACTTC
NA	TRBV10-1	TRBD1	TRBJ1-5	CASSIGTGHQPQHF	TGCGCCAGCAGTATCGGGACAGGGCATCAGCCCCAGCATTTT
NA	TRBV4-3	NA	TRBJ1-6	CASSLYGGPLHF	TGCGCCAGCAGCCTTTACGGTGGACCCCTCCACTTT
NA	TRBV27	NA	TRBJ2-7	CASSLDRTYEQYF	TGTGCCAGCAGTTTAGACAGGACCTACGAGCAGTACTTC